A selection of T cell receptor beta chains follows, all from one sample in a study of blood T cells in healthy people across ages. TCRdb passed the 5' RACE reads through MiXCR, listing each CDR3 protein once. Of about 930,000 distinct CDR3 sequences listed, about 27% are singletons. These sequences were also reported in another study, on T cells of mothers and their children.

Sequences were obtained from blood. The source of these receptors is a woman between 40 and 55 years old in good health. CDR3s include the opening cysteine and the closing phenylalanine or tryptophan. Fields, in order: J gene, D gene, clone size, CDR3 length, V gene, CDR3 DNA, CDR3 protein. The D gene is left open where the match is weak. A clone size is listed for some rows: how often the clone was seen (once, few, many), or a class if it is expanded.

j_gene: TRBJ2-3; d_gene: .; abundance: few; len: 15; v_gene: TRBV6-2/TRBV6-3; CDR3nt: TGTGCCAGCAGTTACTCGACAGGTAACACAGATACGCAGTATTTT; CDR3aa: CASSYSTGNTDTQYF
j_gene: TRBJ2-1; d_gene: TRBD1; abundance: .; len: 16; v_gene: TRBV11-3; CDR3nt: TGTGCCAGCAGCCAGGGACAGGGGATCTCCTACAATGAGCAGTTCTTC; CDR3aa: CASSQGQGISYNEQFF
j_gene: TRBJ2-3; d_gene: .; abundance: .; len: 12; v_gene: TRBV20-1; CDR3nt: TGCAGTGCTAGCGGGGGCACAGATACGCAGTATTTT; CDR3aa: CSASGGTDTQYF
j_gene: TRBJ1-1; d_gene: .; abundance: .; len: 14; v_gene: TRBV9; CDR3nt: TGTGCCAGCAGCGTAGCTTTCGGAGCCTCTGAAGCTTTCTTT; CDR3aa: CASSVAFGASEAFF
j_gene: TRBJ2-4; d_gene: TRBD2; abundance: .; len: 18; v_gene: TRBV20-1; CDR3nt: TGCAGTGCTAGAGATAGGACTAGCGGGTTAACCTTCTACAATGAACAGTACTTC; CDR3aa: CSARDRTSGLTFYNEQYF
j_gene: TRBJ1-2; d_gene: .; abundance: .; len: 16; v_gene: TRBV2; CDR3nt: TGTGCCAGCAGTGAAGCGCCGGCCCCAGCTAACTATGGCTGCACCTTC; CDR3aa: CASSEAPAPANYGCTF
j_gene: TRBJ1-4; d_gene: .; abundance: .; len: 15; v_gene: TRBV7-6; CDR3nt: TGTGCCATCAGCTTAGCAGGGAGCCCTAATGAAAAACTGTTTTTT; CDR3aa: CAISLAGSPNEKLFF
j_gene: TRBJ1-2; d_gene: .; abundance: .; len: 13; v_gene: TRBV6-5; CDR3nt: TGTGCCAGCAGTTACGACGGGAATGGTGGCTACACCTTC; CDR3aa: CASSYDGNGGYTF
j_gene: TRBJ1-2; d_gene: .; abundance: few; len: 13; v_gene: TRBV6-5; CDR3nt: TGTGCCAGCAGGATGAGTGTCCCTTATGGCTACACCTTC; CDR3aa: CASRMSVPYGYTF
j_gene: TRBJ1-1; d_gene: .; abundance: few; len: 13; v_gene: TRBV7-8; CDR3nt: TGTGCCAGCAGCACTTTCGAGAGCACTGAAGCTTTCTTT; CDR3aa: CASSTFESTEAFF
j_gene: TRBJ2-1; d_gene: TRBD2; abundance: .; len: 14; v_gene: TRBV2; CDR3nt: TGTGCCAGTTCAACGGGACTAGCGGGTAATGAGCAGTTCTTC; CDR3aa: CASSTGLAGNEQFF
j_gene: TRBJ2-7; d_gene: .; abundance: .; len: 13; v_gene: TRBV5-1; CDR3nt: TGCGCCAGTAGTATGGGTGAGGGCTACGAGCAGTACTTC; CDR3aa: CASSMGEGYEQYF
j_gene: TRBJ2-7; d_gene: .; abundance: few; len: 13; v_gene: TRBV9; CDR3nt: TGTGCCAGCAGCGTAGACGCATCCTACGAGCAGTACTTC; CDR3aa: CASSVDASYEQYF
j_gene: TRBJ2-1; d_gene: TRBD2; abundance: .; len: 16; v_gene: TRBV30; CDR3nt: TGTGCCTGGAGTGTTGGGGCAGCGGGGGGTTACAATGAGCAGTTCTTC; CDR3aa: CAWSVGAAGGYNEQFF
j_gene: TRBJ2-5; d_gene: .; abundance: .; len: 14; v_gene: TRBV5-1; CDR3nt: TGCGCCAGCAGGTCAGCCGTCGTACCTGCAGCCCAGTACTTC; CDR3aa: CASRSAVVPAAQYF
j_gene: TRBJ1-5; d_gene: .; abundance: few; len: 16; v_gene: TRBV6-6; CDR3nt: TGTGCCAGCAGTTACTCTGGACTTGGGAGCAATCAGCCCCAGCATTTT; CDR3aa: CASSYSGLGSNQPQHF
j_gene: TRBJ2-6; d_gene: .; abundance: .; len: 19; v_gene: TRBV21-1; CDR3nt: TGTGCCAGCAGCAAAGAGCGAGGGGGATTTAGCTCTGGGGCCAACGTCCTGACTTTC; CDR3aa: CASSKERGGFSSGANVLTF
j_gene: TRBJ2-1; d_gene: .; abundance: .; len: 16; v_gene: TRBV24-1; CDR3nt: TGTGCCACCAGTGATAACAGGGAAGTTATTAGGAATGAGCAGTTCTTC; CDR3aa: CATSDNREVIRNEQFF
j_gene: TRBJ2-3; d_gene: .; abundance: .; len: 15; v_gene: TRBV18; CDR3nt: TGTGCCAGCTCACCGCGTCAACCCAGCACAGATACGCAGTATTTT; CDR3aa: CASSPRQPSTDTQYF
j_gene: TRBJ2-5; d_gene: TRBD1; abundance: few; len: 16; v_gene: TRBV6-1; CDR3nt: TGTGCCAGCAGTGAGGGGTTACGACAGGGACAAGAGACCCAGTACTTC; CDR3aa: CASSEGLRQGQETQYF
j_gene: TRBJ1-5; d_gene: TRBD1; abundance: .; len: 19; v_gene: TRBV6-1; CDR3nt: TGTGCCAGCAGCGATCAGGGGGCCAGCTGGGCCGGAAATGGACAGCCCCAGCATTTT; CDR3aa: CASSDQGASWAGNGQPQHF
j_gene: TRBJ1-2; d_gene: .; abundance: many; len: 14; v_gene: TRBV9; CDR3nt: TGTGCCAGCAGCCCCCCTGCGGACTCCTATGGCTACACCTTC; CDR3aa: CASSPPADSYGYTF
j_gene: TRBJ1-1; d_gene: .; abundance: .; len: 14; v_gene: TRBV24-1; CDR3nt: TGTGCCACCAGTGGAAGTCAACGGAACACTGAAGCTTTCTTT; CDR3aa: CATSGSQRNTEAFF
j_gene: TRBJ2-3; d_gene: .; abundance: many; len: 13; v_gene: TRBV24-1; CDR3nt: TGTGCCACCGGCGCTATGGACACAGATACGCAGTATTTT; CDR3aa: CATGAMDTDTQYF
j_gene: TRBJ2-1; d_gene: .; abundance: .; len: 13; v_gene: TRBV29-1; CDR3nt: TGCAGCGTTGAATCCGGGCTCCAAGAGACCCAGTTCTTC; CDR3aa: CSVESGLQETQFF
j_gene: TRBJ2-1; d_gene: .; abundance: .; len: 15; v_gene: TRBV20-1; CDR3nt: TGCAGTGCTAGAGAGGATCGGGGGTCCCACAATGAGCAGTTCTTC; CDR3aa: CSAREDRGSHNEQFF
j_gene: TRBJ2-3; d_gene: TRBD1; abundance: many; len: 15; v_gene: TRBV6-5; CDR3nt: TGTGCCAGCAGCCGTGACAGGGAAAGGACAGATACGCAGTATTTT; CDR3aa: CASSRDRERTDTQYF
j_gene: TRBJ1-1; d_gene: .; abundance: .; len: 14; v_gene: TRBV29-1; CDR3nt: TGCAGCGTTGTCGAGACGGGAATGAACACTGAAGCTTTCTTT; CDR3aa: CSVVETGMNTEAFF
j_gene: TRBJ1-4; d_gene: .; abundance: .; len: 14; v_gene: TRBV12-3/TRBV12-4; CDR3nt: TGTGCCAGCAGTTTTATGGGAAATGGTGAAAAACTGTTTTTT; CDR3aa: CASSFMGNGEKLFF
j_gene: TRBJ2-5; d_gene: TRBD2; abundance: .; len: 19; v_gene: TRBV7-3; CDR3nt: TGTGCCGGCAGCCGAGGCGGGGCTAGCGGGGGGGTGATCCAAGAGACCCAGTACTTC; CDR3aa: CAGSRGGASGGVIQETQYF
j_gene: TRBJ2-2; d_gene: .; abundance: few; len: 16; v_gene: TRBV19; CDR3nt: TGTGCCAGTAGTATCCATCGAAGCAGGGCAACCGGGGAGCTGTTTTTT; CDR3aa: CASSIHRSRATGELFF
j_gene: TRBJ2-5; d_gene: TRBD2; abundance: .; len: 15; v_gene: TRBV4-2; CDR3nt: TGTGCCAGCAGCCATCCTAGCGGGAACCAAGAGACCCAGTACTTC; CDR3aa: CASSHPSGNQETQYF
j_gene: TRBJ1-1; d_gene: .; abundance: few; len: 14; v_gene: TRBV5-6; CDR3nt: TGTGCCAGCAGCTTCCCGGGAGCGGGGACTGAAGCTTTCTTT; CDR3aa: CASSFPGAGTEAFF
j_gene: TRBJ2-3; d_gene: .; abundance: many; len: 13; v_gene: TRBV29-1; CDR3nt: TGCAGCGGGGCTCCTGTTAGCACAGATACGCAGTATTTT; CDR3aa: CSGAPVSTDTQYF
j_gene: TRBJ2-7; d_gene: .; abundance: .; len: 12; v_gene: TRBV6-2/TRBV6-3; CDR3nt: TGTGCCAGCAGGGGCCCAAACTACGAGCAGTACTTC; CDR3aa: CASRGPNYEQYF
j_gene: TRBJ1-4; d_gene: .; abundance: .; len: 14; v_gene: TRBV28; CDR3nt: TGTGCCAGCAAGGGGTGGGGAACTAATGAAAAACTGTTTTTT; CDR3aa: CASKGWGTNEKLFF
j_gene: TRBJ1-5; d_gene: .; abundance: few; len: 14; v_gene: TRBV19; CDR3nt: TGTGCCAGTAGAGACCCTTATTCCAATCAGCCCCAGCATTTT; CDR3aa: CASRDPYSNQPQHF
j_gene: TRBJ2-7; d_gene: .; abundance: .; len: 12; v_gene: TRBV18; CDR3nt: TGTGCCAGCTCACCAGGGTTGAACGAGCAGTACTTC; CDR3aa: CASSPGLNEQYF
j_gene: TRBJ1-5; d_gene: .; abundance: .; len: 16; v_gene: TRBV4-1; CDR3nt: TGCGCCAGCAGCCAAGATCCACAGTGGAGGATTCCGCCCCAGCATTTT; CDR3aa: CASSQDPQWRIPPQHF
j_gene: TRBJ2-1; d_gene: .; abundance: .; len: 11; v_gene: TRBV15; CDR3nt: TGTGCCACGATGAGTAGGAATGAGCAGTTCTTC; CDR3aa: CATMSRNEQFF
j_gene: TRBJ1-5; d_gene: .; abundance: few; len: 12; v_gene: TRBV7-2; CDR3nt: TGTGCCAGCAGCGTTAAAGGCCAGCCCCAGCATTTT; CDR3aa: CASSVKGQPQHF
j_gene: TRBJ2-7; d_gene: TRBD2; abundance: few; len: 15; v_gene: TRBV7-2; CDR3nt: TGTGCCAGCAGCAAAAGCGGGGGGGCCTCCAATGAGCAGTACTTC; CDR3aa: CASSKSGGASNEQYF
j_gene: TRBJ1-1; d_gene: TRBD1; abundance: .; len: 12; v_gene: TRBV18; CDR3nt: TGTGCCAGCGGACAGGTCCAGGGTGAAGCTTTCTTT; CDR3aa: CASGQVQGEAFF
j_gene: TRBJ2-3; d_gene: .; abundance: many; len: 14; v_gene: TRBV7-9; CDR3nt: TGTGCCAGCAGCCCCCGGCTAAACACAGATACGCAGTATTTT; CDR3aa: CASSPRLNTDTQYF
j_gene: TRBJ2-7; d_gene: .; abundance: .; len: 12; v_gene: TRBV6-5; CDR3nt: TGTACCAGCAGCCAGGGATTCCACGAGCAGTACTTC; CDR3aa: CTSSQGFHEQYF
j_gene: TRBJ2-7; d_gene: .; abundance: many; len: 12; v_gene: TRBV28; CDR3nt: TGTGCCAGCAGTGGTCTCAGGGGCGAGCAGTACTTC; CDR3aa: CASSGLRGEQYF
j_gene: TRBJ1-2; d_gene: .; abundance: many; len: 14; v_gene: TRBV12-3/TRBV12-4; CDR3nt: TGTGCCAGCAGCCACCAGGACAGCAACTATGGCTACACCTTC; CDR3aa: CASSHQDSNYGYTF
j_gene: TRBJ2-5; d_gene: TRBD2; abundance: .; len: 17; v_gene: TRBV9; CDR3nt: TGTGCCAGCAGCGATGGGACTAGCGGGGGGCCCAGGGAGACCCAGTACTTC; CDR3aa: CASSDGTSGGPRETQYF
j_gene: TRBJ2-5; d_gene: TRBD1; abundance: many; len: 16; v_gene: TRBV5-8; CDR3nt: TGTGCCAGCAGCTCCGGGACAGGGGGCCTTCAAGAGACCCAGTACTTC; CDR3aa: CASSSGTGGLQETQYF
j_gene: TRBJ2-2; d_gene: .; abundance: .; len: 15; v_gene: TRBV5-1; CDR3nt: TGCGCCAGCAGCCCGGGACTGTCGAACACCGGGGAGCTGTTTTTT; CDR3aa: CASSPGLSNTGELFF
j_gene: TRBJ2-1; d_gene: .; abundance: many; len: 15; v_gene: TRBV20-1; CDR3nt: TGCAGTGCTAGAGATCCAGTCATGTCCTACAATGAGCAGTTCTTC; CDR3aa: CSARDPVMSYNEQFF
j_gene: TRBJ2-2; d_gene: TRBD1; abundance: .; len: 15; v_gene: TRBV24-1; CDR3nt: TGTGCCACCAGTGATGCGACAGGGGGGTCCGGGGAGCTGTTTTTT; CDR3aa: CATSDATGGSGELFF
j_gene: TRBJ1-5; d_gene: .; abundance: .; len: 15; v_gene: TRBV7-2; CDR3nt: TGTGCCAGCAGCTTAGATTGGGCCCCCGGGCGGCCCCAGCATTTT; CDR3aa: CASSLDWAPGRPQHF
j_gene: TRBJ2-7; d_gene: .; abundance: .; len: 13; v_gene: TRBV27; CDR3nt: TGTGCCAGCAGTTTACCAGGGCTAGGAGAGCAGTACTTC; CDR3aa: CASSLPGLGEQYF
j_gene: TRBJ2-3; d_gene: TRBD2; abundance: .; len: 16; v_gene: TRBV5-1; CDR3nt: TGCGCCAACAGCCCCGAGACTAGCGGGGGCACAGATACGCAGTATTTT; CDR3aa: CANSPETSGGTDTQYF
j_gene: TRBJ1-1; d_gene: TRBD1; abundance: .; len: 16; v_gene: TRBV10-3; CDR3nt: TGTGCCATCAGTGCCCTGCGGGACAGGGGGCACACTGAAGCTTTCTTT; CDR3aa: CAISALRDRGHTEAFF
j_gene: TRBJ2-5; d_gene: .; abundance: few; len: 15; v_gene: TRBV5-1; CDR3nt: TGCGCCAGCAGCTTGCGATTGGGAGACCAAGAGACCCAGTACTTC; CDR3aa: CASSLRLGDQETQYF
j_gene: TRBJ2-2; d_gene: .; abundance: .; len: 17; v_gene: TRBV19; CDR3nt: TGTGCCAGCCTCAGGTCCCCCGGGGACACTAACTCCGGGGAGCTGTTTTTT; CDR3aa: CASLRSPGDTNSGELFF
j_gene: TRBJ1-2; d_gene: TRBD1; abundance: .; len: 13; v_gene: TRBV2; CDR3nt: TGTGCCAGCAGGGGAACAGGGGAATATGGCTACACCTTC; CDR3aa: CASRGTGEYGYTF
j_gene: TRBJ1-1; d_gene: TRBD1; abundance: .; len: 18; v_gene: TRBV27; CDR3nt: TGTGCCAGCAGTTTCTTATGGCGGGGTAACAGGGGGAACACTGAAGCTTTCTTT; CDR3aa: CASSFLWRGNRGNTEAFF